The entry below gives a single TCR beta chain sequence along with its context. What it recognizes is unknown. The method was immunoSEQ multiplex PCR; TCRdb's version includes in-frame clones alone and lacks a portion of them. The sample has about 14,000 clones; approximately 94% are singletons. Unstimulated Tregs (CD4+CD25+CD127-) and CD4+CD25- non-Tregs were sorted from PBMCs. The data belong to a study of Tregs in tolerant kidney transplant recipients. Study-level findings and limits: Expanding Tregs on activated donor B cells appeared to best identify donor-specific TCRbeta clones.

The germline CDR1 and CDR2 sequences are GTSNPN and SVGIG (reference sequence). V was trimmed by 8 bases and J by 9 bases, leaving 11 bases between them. There are 10 residues in the CDR3. The receptor's source is a human donor in good health. The sequencing input was CD8+ T cells from blood. This chain joins TRBV30 and TRBJ2-1; D perhaps matches TRBD2 (5 bases). The CDR3 DNA follows: TGTGCCAGTGGAGGTGGTGAGCAGTTCTTC. As protein: CASGGGEQFF.